This section outlines one T cell receptor beta chain sequence together with its context. Its cognate antigen is unknown. Time point noted: cycle 4 day 1 (C4D1), after 6 weeks of nivolumab. Exposure to brentuximab vedotin varied, and each patient had relapsed following autologous stem cell transplantation. These data are taken from a study of PD-1 blockade in classical Hodgkin lymphoma. Study-level results: Possible causes of repertoire differences, disease activity or prior therapy, remain undefined. Similar baseline diversity was found in complete responders and newly diagnosed patients. CD4+ TCR diversity rose significantly by C4D1, and CD8+ TCR diversity did not.

Only in-frame clones appear in the TCRdb table, and some are missing; sequencing was by immunoSEQ multiplex PCR. Among around 20,000 clones listed, around 80% were seen once. The germline gives CDR1 SGHRS, CDR2 YFSETQ. Trimming removed 3 bases from V and 5 bases from J, with 26 bases in between. This CDR3 region has 18 residues. The chain joins TRBV5-1 to TRBJ2-5; D may correspond to TRBD1 or TRBD2 (5 bases each). Specimen: peripheral blood mononuclear cells (PBMCs), collected before the fourth cycle of nivolumab. The clonotype comes from a human donor with classical Hodgkin lymphoma. The CDR3, as DNA: TGCGCCAGCAGCTACGGGCGGACGAACGAGGGGCTAGGGGAGACCCAGTACTTC. This translates into CASSYGRTNEGLGETQYF.